The T cell receptor (beta chain) described here comes from a study of PD-L1 blockade in urothelial cancer. At the level of the study: The patients had undergone anywhere from 0 to 3 prior chemotherapy regimens. Blood gave a median approximately 150,000 T cells.

The CDR3 contains 13 residues. The V and J ends lost 6 bases and 4 bases respectively, with 12 bases between them. The germline V gene encodes CDR1 ENHRY and CDR2 SYGVKD. Specified time point: pretreatment peripheral blood. Pretreatment sampling and on-treatment sampling together yielded between 1 and 8 samples for each patient. A word on this clone: Its antigen is not identified.

General study results and limits: Better survival was predicted when blood TCR clonality before treatment fell below the median.

Produced via immunoSEQ multiplex PCR; TCRdb's table is partial and in-frame only. Among about 85,000 clones listed, around 85% were seen once. The sequence derives from a man aged 55 to 70 with urothelial cancer. The sequences come from PBMCs, collected around atezolizumab (anti-PD-L1) treatment. V is TRBV10-3 and J is TRBJ2-5, with a tentative D call TRBD2 (7 bases). The CDR3 coding sequence is TGTGCCATCAGCCAGGGGAGGGGAGAGACCCAGTACTTC. It specifies CAISQGRGETQYF.